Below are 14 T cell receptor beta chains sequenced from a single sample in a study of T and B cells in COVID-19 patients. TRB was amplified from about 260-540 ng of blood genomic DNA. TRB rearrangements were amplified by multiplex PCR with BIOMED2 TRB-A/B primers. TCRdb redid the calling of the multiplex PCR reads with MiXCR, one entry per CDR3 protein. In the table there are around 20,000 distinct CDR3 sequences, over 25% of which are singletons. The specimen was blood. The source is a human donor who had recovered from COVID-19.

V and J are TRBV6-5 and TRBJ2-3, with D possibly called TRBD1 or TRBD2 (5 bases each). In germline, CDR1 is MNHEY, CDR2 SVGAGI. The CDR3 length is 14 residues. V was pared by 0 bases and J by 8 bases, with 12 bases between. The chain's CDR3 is CASSYSWGTGTQYF. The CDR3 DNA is TGTGCCAGCAGTTACTCGTGGGGGACGGGTACGCAGTATTTT.

In DNA form, the CDR3 reads TGCGCCAGCAGCCAAGATCCCGTCGGGGGAGCGATGAATCAGCCCCAGCATTTT. This encodes CASSQDPVGGAMNQPQHF. This chain connects TRBV4-1 to TRBJ1-5, with D possibly TRBD1 on 5 matching bases. The germline gives CDR1 MGHRA, CDR2 YSYEKL. The CDR3 extends over 18 amino acids. V dropped 0 bases and J dropped 4 bases, with 19 bases sitting between them.

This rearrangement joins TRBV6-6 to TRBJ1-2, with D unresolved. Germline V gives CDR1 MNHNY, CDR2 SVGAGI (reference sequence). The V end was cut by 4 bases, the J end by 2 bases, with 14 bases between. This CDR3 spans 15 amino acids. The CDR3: CASSSDRLGNYGYTF. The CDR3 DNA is TGTGCCAGCAGTTCCGACCGCCTTGGGAACTATGGCTACACCTTC.

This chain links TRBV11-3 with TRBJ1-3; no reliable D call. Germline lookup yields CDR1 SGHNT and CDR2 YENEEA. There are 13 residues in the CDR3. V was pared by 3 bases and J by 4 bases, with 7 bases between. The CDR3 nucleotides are TGTGCCAGCAGCTTGCCCCACGGAAACACCATATATTTT. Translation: CASSLPHGNTIYF.

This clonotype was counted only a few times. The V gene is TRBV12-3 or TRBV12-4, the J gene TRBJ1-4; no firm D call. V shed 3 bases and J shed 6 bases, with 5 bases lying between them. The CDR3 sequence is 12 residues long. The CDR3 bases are TGTGCCAGCAGTTTCCAGTATGAAAAACTGTTTTTT. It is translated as CASSFQYEKLFF.

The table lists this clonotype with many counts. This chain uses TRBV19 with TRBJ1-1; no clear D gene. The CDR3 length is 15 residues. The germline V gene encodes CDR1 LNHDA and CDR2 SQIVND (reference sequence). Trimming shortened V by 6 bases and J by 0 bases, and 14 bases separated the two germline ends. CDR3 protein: CASSLYTGVNTEAFF. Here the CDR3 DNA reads TGTGCCAGTAGCCTCTATACGGGAGTGAACACTGAAGCTTTCTTT. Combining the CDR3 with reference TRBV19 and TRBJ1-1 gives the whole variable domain DGGITQSPKYLFRKEGQNVTLSCEQNLNHDAMYWYRQDPGQGLRLIYYSQIVNDFQKGDIAEGYSVSREKKESFPLTVTSAQKNPTAFYLCASSLYTGVNTEAFFGQGTRLTVV.

The CDR3 bases are TGTGCCAGCTCACCAGGGGGCGTTGAGCAGTACTTC. This gives the protein CASSPGGVEQYF. V usage is TRBV18 and J usage is TRBJ2-7; perhaps TRBD1 as D (6 bases). This CDR3 region has 12 residues. Trimming stripped 2 bases from V and 7 bases from J, with 9 bases between. Germline V CDR1 and CDR2: KGHSH, LQKENI.

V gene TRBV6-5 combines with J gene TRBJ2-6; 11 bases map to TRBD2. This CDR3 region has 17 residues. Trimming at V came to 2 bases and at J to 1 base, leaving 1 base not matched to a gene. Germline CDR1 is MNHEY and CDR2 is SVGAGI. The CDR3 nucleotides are TGTGCCAGCAGTTACACTAGCGGGGGATCTGGGGCCAACGTCCTGACTTTC. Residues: CASSYTSGGSGANVLTF.

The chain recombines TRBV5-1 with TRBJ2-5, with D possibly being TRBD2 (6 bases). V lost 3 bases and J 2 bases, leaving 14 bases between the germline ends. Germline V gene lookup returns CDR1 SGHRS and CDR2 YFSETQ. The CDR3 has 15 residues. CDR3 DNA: TGCGCCAGCAGCTGGAGGGGCAGGGCACAAGAGACCCAGTACTTC. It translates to CASSWRGRAQETQYF. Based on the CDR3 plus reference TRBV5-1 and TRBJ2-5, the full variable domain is KAGVTQTPRYLIKTRGQQVTLSCSPISGHRSVSWYQQTPGQGLQFLFEYFSETQRNKGNFPGRFSGRQFSNSRSEMNVSTLELGDSALYLCASSWRGRAQETQYFGPGTRLLVL.

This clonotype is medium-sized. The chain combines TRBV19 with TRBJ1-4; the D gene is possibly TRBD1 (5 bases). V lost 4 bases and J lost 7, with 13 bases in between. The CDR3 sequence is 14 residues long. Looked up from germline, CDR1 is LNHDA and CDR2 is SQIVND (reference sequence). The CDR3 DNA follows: TGTGCCAGTAGTACGGGGCAGGGTGGTGAAAAACTGTTTTTT. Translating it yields CASSTGQGGEKLFF.

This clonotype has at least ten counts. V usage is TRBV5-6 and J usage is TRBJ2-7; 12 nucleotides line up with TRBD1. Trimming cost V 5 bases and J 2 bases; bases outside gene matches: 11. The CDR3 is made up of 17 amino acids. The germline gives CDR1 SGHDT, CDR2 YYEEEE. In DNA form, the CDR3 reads TGTGCCAGCAGTCCCGGGACAGGGGGCAGCTCACCCTACGAGCAGTACTTC. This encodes CASSPGTGGSSPYEQYF.

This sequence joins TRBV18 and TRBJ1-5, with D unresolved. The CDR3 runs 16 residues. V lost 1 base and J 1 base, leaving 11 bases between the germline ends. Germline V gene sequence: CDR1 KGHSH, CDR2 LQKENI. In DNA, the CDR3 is TGTGCCAGCTCACCACGTCTGGGAGGGAGCAATCAGCCCCAGCATTTT. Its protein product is CASSPRLGGSNQPQHF.

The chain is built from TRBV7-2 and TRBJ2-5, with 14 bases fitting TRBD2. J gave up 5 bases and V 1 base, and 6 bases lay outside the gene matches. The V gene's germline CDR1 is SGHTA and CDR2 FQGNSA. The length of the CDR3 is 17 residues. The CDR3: CASSLGGLAGGWETQYF. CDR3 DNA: TGTGCCAGCAGCTTAGGAGGACTAGCGGGGGGATGGGAGACCCAGTACTTC. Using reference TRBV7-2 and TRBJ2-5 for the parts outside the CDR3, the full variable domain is GAGVSQSPSNKVTEKGKDVELRCDPISGHTALYWYRQSLGQGLEFLIYFQGNSAPDKSGLPSDRFSAERTGGSVSTLTIQRTQQEDSAVYLCASSLGGLAGGWETQYFGPGTRLLVL.

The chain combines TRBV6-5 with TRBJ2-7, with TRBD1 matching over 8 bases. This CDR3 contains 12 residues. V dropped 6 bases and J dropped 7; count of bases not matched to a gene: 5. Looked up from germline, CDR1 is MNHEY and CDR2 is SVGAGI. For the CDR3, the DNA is TGTGCCAGCAGCACAGGGGGACGGGAGCAGTACTTC. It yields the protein CASSTGGREQYF.